This TCR beta chain was captured by sequencing in a study of blood T cell repertoires in COVID-19. Clones were read by immunoSEQ multiplex PCR, and TCRdb kept only the in-frame ones, dropping some. The top ten clones hold roughly 3% of a sample with 300,000 to 400,000 clones, 90% to 95% of them seen once. The CDR3 is made up of 15 amino acids. Germline lookup yields CDR1 LGHNT and CDR2 FRNRAP. V lost 0 bases and J lost 3, with 8 bases in between. This chain connects TRBV12-5 to TRBJ1-4, with D possibly TRBD1 on 5 matching bases. The TCR was taken from a woman between 18 and 29 years old who had recovered from COVID-19. Sequencing was carried out using peripheral blood. The CDR3, as DNA: TGTGCTAGTGGTTTGGTACGGGGGGCTAATGAAAAACTGTTTTTT. Its translation is CASGLVRGANEKLFF.